There are a few counts of the clone carrying this TCR beta chain. This sample is part of a study of blood T cells in healthy people across ages. The CDR3 has 14 amino acids. Trimming removed 3 bases from V and 6 bases from J, with 12 bases in between. A second PCR, run for about 7 to 11 cycles, used a sample-barcoded 5' primer plus a J-beta primer mix. Using its own MiXCR run on the 5' RACE reads, TCRdb lists one record per CDR3 protein. The sample has approximately 730,000 distinct CDR3 sequences; roughly 41% are singletons. This TCR came from a woman in her sixties or seventies in good health. The chain joins TRBV12-3 or TRBV12-4 to TRBJ2-4; possibly TRBD2 for D (6 bases). Input material: blood. The CDR3 region is CASSFGGPPNIQYF. The CDR3 bases are TGTGCCAGCAGTTTCGGGGGACCGCCAAACATTCAGTACTTC.